These 2 T cell receptor beta chains share one sample of origin, sequenced in a study of T-cell memory formation after mild COVID-19. Each CDR3 protein is one row after TCRdb ran MiXCR on the 5' RACE reads. The sample has around 300,000 distinct CDR3 sequences, about 13% seen once. Sequences were obtained from PBMCs or a T cell subset sorted from them (not recorded which). These receptors originate from a man younger than 35 who had mild COVID-19 (a few samples of this study predate the infection). Cell type and time point are not known.

This clonotype was recorded many times. This rearrangement joins TRBV5-6 to TRBJ1-1; D is possibly TRBD1 (5 bases). This CDR3 comprises 15 residues. Germline CDR1 SGHDT, CDR2 YYEEEE. The V and J ends lost 4 bases and 4 bases respectively, with 17 bases between them. The CDR3 is CASSPRWGVGTEAFF. CDR3 bases: TGTGCCAGCAGCCCTAGGTGGGGGGTCGGCACTGAAGCTTTCTTT.

Many counts were recorded for this clonotype. The genes are TRBV7-2 and TRBJ1-2; unclear D gene. Germline lookup yields CDR1 SGHTA and CDR2 FQGNSA. Trimming shortened V by 2 bases and J by 7 bases, and 11 bases separated the two germline ends. The CDR3 totals 13 residues. The CDR3 DNA follows: TGTGCCAGCAGCTTATCTGTCCTTCCTGGCTACACCTTC. Translation gives CASSLSVLPGYTF. Drawing the rest from reference TRBV7-2 and TRBJ1-2, the complete variable domain is GAGVSQSPSNKVTEKGKDVELRCDPISGHTALYWYRQSLGQGLEFLIYFQGNSAPDKSGLPSDRFSAERTGGSVSTLTIQRTQQEDSAVYLCASSLSVLPGYTFGSGTRLTVV.